This paragraph covers one T cell receptor beta chain sequence. What it binds is not known. The sample's time point: persistent/refractory GD, antithyroid drugs over 5 years with positive TRAb. The TCR library was made from RNA that had been extracted from PBMCs in TRIzol. A blood draw put 8 to 10 milliliters of peripheral blood into EDTA tubes. The sample is drawn from a study of regulatory T cells in long-lasting Graves disease. Regarding the study as a whole: Persistent patients shared more public clonotypes (about 2,800) than newly diagnosed patients (about 1,000). Examination was confined to peripheral blood, excluding thyroid tissue.

According to the study, TCR beta libraries were built with iRepertoire HTBI primers and CDR3-region Arm-PCR. TCRdb itself ran the multiplex PCR reads through MiXCR, one entry per CDR3 protein. The table has a few hundred thousand distinct CDR3 sequences, 22% seen once. The input for sequencing was peripheral blood mononuclear cells (PBMCs), taken when the disease was refractory, from a patient treated with antithyroid drugs. This receptor was obtained from a female donor with Graves disease.

CDR3 coding DNA: TGTGCCAGCTCACCCCAAGGACAGACGAACACTGAAGCTTTCTTT. Encoded protein: CASSPQGQTNTEAFF. The J gene is TRBJ1-1, the V gene TRBV18, with D perhaps matching TRBD1 (6 bases). The V end lost 3 bases, the J end lost 1 base, and 12 bases lay between the germline ends. Germline CDR1 KGHSH, CDR2 LQKENI. CDR3 length: 15 amino acids.